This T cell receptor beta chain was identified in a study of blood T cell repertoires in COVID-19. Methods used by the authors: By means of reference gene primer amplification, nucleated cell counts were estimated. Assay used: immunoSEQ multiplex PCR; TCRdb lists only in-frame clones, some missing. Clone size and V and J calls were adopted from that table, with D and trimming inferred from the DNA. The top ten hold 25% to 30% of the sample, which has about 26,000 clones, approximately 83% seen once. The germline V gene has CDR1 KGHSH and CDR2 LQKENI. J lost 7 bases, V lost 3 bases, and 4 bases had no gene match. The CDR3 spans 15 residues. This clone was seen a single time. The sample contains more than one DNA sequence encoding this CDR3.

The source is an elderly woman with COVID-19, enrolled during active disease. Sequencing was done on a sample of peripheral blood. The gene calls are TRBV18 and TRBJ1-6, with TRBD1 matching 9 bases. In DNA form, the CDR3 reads TGTGCCAGCTCACCGGGACAGGGCGGGAATTCACCCCTCCACTTT. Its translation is CASSPGQGGNSPLHF.